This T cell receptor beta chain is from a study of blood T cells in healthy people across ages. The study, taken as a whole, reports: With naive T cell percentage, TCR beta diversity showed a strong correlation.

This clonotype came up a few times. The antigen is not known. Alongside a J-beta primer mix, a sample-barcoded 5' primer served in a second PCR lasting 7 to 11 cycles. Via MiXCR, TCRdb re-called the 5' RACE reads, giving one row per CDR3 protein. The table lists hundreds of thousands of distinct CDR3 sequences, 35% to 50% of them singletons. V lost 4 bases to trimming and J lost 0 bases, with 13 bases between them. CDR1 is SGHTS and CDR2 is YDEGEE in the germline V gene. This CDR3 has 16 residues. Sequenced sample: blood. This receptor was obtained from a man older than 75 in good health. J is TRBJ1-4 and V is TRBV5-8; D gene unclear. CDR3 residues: CASSPLAGTTNEKLFF. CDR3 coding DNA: TGTGCCAGCAGCCCGTTGGCGGGGACAACTAATGAAAAACTGTTTTTT.